This T cell receptor (beta chain) was identified in a study of T cell responses to AZD1222 COVID-19 vaccine. On this clone itself: Its antigen is as yet unknown.

Findings and caveats of the study: Among those given AZD1222, only 5 to 7 were seropositive at baseline. Vaccine-associated CD4 TCRs ranged over spike, dominating at 160-218 and 743-854.

The CDR3 covers 20 residues. Looked up from germline, CDR1 is LGHNA and CDR2 is YNFKEQ. Trimming took 1 base from V and 0 from J, leaving 21 bases between them. Method: immunoSEQ multiplex PCR; TCRdb's copy keeps in-frame clones and lacks some. This table holds around 88,000 clones, about 90% found once. The material sequenced was peripheral blood, taken on day 0 of MenACWY control vaccination. The TCR comes from an adult in good health. V gene TRBV4-2 combines with J gene TRBJ1-4; weak D call: TRBD1 (5 bases). The DNA for the CDR3 is TGTGCCAGCAGCCAAGGGAACCAGGGCGGTAGTGGGACAACTAATGAAAAACTGTTTTTT. Its protein product is CASSQGNQGGSGTTNEKLFF.